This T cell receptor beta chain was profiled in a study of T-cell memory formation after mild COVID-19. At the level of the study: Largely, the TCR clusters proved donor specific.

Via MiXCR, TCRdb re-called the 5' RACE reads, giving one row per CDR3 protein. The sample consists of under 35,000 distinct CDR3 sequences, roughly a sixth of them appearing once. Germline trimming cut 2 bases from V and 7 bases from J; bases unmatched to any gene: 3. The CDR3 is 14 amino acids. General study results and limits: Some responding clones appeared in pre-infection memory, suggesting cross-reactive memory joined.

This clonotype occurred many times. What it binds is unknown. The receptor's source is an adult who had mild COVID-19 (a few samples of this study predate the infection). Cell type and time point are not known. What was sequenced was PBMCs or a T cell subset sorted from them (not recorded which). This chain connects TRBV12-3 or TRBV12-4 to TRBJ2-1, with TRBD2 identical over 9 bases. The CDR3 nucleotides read TGTGCCAGCAGTTTATCTAGCGGGGTGAATGAGCAGTTCTTC. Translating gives CASSLSSGVNEQFF.